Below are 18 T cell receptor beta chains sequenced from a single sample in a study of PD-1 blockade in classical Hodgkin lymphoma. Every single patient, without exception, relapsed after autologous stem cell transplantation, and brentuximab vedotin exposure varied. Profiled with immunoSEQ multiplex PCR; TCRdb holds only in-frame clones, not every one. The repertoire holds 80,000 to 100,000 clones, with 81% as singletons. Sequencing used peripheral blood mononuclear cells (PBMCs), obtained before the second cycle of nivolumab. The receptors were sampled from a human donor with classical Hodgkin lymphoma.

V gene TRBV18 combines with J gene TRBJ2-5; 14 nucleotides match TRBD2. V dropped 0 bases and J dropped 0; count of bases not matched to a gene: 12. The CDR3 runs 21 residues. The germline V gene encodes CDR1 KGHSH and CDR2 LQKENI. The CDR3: CASSPPRTSGRTPMYQETQYF. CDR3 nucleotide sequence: TGTGCCAGCTCACCACCGCGGACTAGCGGGAGGACTCCAATGTACCAAGAGACCCAGTACTTC.

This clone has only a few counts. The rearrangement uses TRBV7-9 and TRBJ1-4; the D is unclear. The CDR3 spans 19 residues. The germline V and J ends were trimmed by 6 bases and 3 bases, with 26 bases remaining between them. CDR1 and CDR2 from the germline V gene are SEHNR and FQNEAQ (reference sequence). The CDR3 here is CASSFPSGSSVLPNEKLFF. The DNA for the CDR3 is TGTGCCAGCAGTTTCCCCTCGGGATCCTCCGTACTACCTAATGAAAAACTGTTTTTT.

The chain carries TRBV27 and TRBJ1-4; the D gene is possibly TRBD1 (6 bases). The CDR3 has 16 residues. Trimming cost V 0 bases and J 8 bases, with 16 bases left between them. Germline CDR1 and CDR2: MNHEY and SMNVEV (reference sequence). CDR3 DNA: TGTGCCAGCAGTTTATCGCGGGGGCCCAATCAAGAAAAACTGTTTTTT. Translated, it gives CASSLSRGPNQEKLFF.

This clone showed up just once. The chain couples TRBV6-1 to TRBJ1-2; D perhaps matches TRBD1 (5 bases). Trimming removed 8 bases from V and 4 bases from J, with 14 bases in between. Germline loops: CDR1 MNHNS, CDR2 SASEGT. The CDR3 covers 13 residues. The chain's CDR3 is CASVYAGAYGYTF. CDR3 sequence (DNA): TGTGCCAGCGTTTACGCTGGGGCCTATGGCTACACCTTC.

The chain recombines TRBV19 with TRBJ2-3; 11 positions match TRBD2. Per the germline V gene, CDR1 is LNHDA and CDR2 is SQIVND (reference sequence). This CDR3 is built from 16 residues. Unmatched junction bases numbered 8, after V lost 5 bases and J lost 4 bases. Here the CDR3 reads CASSSQLAGASDTQYF. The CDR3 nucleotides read TGTGCCAGTAGTTCCCAACTAGCGGGAGCCTCAGATACGCAGTATTTT. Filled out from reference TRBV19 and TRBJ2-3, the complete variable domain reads DGGITQSPKYLFRKEGQNVTLSCEQNLNHDAMYWYRQDPGQGLRLIYYSQIVNDFQKGDIAEGYSVSREKKESFPLTVTSAQKNPTAFYLCASSSQLAGASDTQYFGPGTRLTVL.

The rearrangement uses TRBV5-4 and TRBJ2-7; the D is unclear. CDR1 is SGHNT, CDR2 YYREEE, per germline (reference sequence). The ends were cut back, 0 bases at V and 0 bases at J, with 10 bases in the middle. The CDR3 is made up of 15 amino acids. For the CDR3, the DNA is TGTGCCAGCAGCTTGGAGCCGGTGAGCTCCTACGAGCAGTACTTC. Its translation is CASSLEPVSSYEQYF.

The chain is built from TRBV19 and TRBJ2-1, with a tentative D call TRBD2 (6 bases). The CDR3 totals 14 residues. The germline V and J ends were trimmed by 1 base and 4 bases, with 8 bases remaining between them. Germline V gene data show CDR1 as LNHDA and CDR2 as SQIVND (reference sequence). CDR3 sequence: CASSIGTTYNEQFF. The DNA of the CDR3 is TGTGCCAGTAGTATAGGGACTACTTACAATGAGCAGTTCTTC.

In nucleotides, the CDR3 is TGTGCCAGCTCACCCCCAGGGAACACTGAAGCTTTCTTT. The encoded protein is CASSPPGNTEAFF. The gene calls are TRBV18 and TRBJ1-1; D remains ambiguous. Germline V gives CDR1 KGHSH, CDR2 LQKENI. This CDR3 contains 13 residues. V lost 3 bases, J lost 1 base, and 6 bases lay in between.

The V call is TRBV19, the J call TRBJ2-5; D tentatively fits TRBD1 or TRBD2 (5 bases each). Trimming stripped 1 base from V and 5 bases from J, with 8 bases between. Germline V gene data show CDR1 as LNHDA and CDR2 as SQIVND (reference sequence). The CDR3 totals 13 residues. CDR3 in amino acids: CASSIVWGETQYF. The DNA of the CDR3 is TGTGCCAGTAGTATAGTGTGGGGGGAGACCCAGTACTTC.

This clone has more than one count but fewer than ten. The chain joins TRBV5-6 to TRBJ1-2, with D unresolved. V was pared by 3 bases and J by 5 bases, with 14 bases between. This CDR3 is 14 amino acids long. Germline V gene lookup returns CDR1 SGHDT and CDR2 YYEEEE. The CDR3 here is CASSSPDTGYGYTF. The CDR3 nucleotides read TGTGCCAGCAGCTCGCCTGATACCGGTTATGGCTACACCTTC.

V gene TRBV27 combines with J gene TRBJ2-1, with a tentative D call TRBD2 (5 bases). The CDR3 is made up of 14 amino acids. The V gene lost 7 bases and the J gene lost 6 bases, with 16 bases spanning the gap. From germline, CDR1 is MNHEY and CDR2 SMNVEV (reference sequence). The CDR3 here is CASNKARTFNEQFF. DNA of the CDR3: TGTGCCAGCAACAAAGCCCGGACTTTCAATGAGCAGTTCTTC.

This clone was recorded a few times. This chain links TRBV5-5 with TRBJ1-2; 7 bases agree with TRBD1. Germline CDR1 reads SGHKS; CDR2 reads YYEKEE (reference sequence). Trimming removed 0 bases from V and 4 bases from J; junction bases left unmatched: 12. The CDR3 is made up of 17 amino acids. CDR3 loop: CASSLGPGQRQAYGYTF. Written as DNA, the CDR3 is TGTGCCAGCAGCTTGGGTCCGGGACAGCGCCAAGCCTATGGCTACACCTTC.

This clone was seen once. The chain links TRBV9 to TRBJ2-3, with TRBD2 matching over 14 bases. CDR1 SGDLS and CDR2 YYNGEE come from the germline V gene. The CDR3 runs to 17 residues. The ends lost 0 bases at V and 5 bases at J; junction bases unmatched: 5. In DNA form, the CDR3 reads TGTGCCAGCAGCGTAGCGGTCGGGACTAGCGGGAGAGATACGCAGTATTTT. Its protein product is CASSVAVGTSGRDTQYF.

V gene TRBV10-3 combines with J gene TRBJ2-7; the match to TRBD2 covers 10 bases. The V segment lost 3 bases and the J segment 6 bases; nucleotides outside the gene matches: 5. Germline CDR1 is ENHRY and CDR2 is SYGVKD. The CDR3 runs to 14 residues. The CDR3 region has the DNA TGTGCCATCAGTGAAAGCGGGAGGGAAGGCGAGCAGTACTTC. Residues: CAISESGREGEQYF.

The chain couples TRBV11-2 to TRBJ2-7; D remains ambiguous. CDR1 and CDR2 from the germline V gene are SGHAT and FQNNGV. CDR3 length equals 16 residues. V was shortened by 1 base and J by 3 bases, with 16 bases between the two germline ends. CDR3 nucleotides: TGTGCCAGCAGCTTAGGACCTTCCCTGGATTACTACGAGCAGTACTTC. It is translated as CASSLGPSLDYYEQYF.

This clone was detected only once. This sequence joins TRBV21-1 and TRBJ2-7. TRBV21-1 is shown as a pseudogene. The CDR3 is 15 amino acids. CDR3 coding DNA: TGTGCCAGCAGCAAAGAAAGGTCACCCTCCTACGAGCAGTACTTC. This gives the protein CASSKERSPSYEQYF.

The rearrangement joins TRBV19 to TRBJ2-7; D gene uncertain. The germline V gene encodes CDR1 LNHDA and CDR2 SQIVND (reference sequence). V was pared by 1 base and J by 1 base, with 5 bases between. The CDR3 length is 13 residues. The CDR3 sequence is CASSIAASYEQYF. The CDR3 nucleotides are TGTGCCAGTAGTATAGCCGCTTCCTACGAGCAGTACTTC. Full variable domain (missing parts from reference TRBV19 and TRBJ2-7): DGGITQSPKYLFRKEGQNVTLSCEQNLNHDAMYWYRQDPGQGLRLIYYSQIVNDFQKGDIAEGYSVSREKKESFPLTVTSAQKNPTAFYLCASSIAASYEQYFGPGTRLTVT.

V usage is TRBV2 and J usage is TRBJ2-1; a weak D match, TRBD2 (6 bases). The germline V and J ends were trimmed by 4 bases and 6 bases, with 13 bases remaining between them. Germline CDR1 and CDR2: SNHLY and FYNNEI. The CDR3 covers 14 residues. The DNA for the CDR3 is TGTGCCAGCAGTGGAGATGGCGGGGCCAATGAGCAGTTCTTC. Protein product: CASSGDGGANEQFF.